The entry below describes one TCR beta chain. Using immunoSEQ multiplex PCR, the repertoire was profiled, and TCRdb retains in-frame clones only, with some absent. Among about 100,000 clones listed, approximately 96% were seen once. These data belong to a study of technical replicates of blood from four donors. Deletions cut 3 bases from V and 5 bases from J, with 18 bases between. Germline V gene data show CDR1 as SGDLS and CDR2 as YYNGEE. This CDR3 is 15 amino acids long. What was sequenced was T cells isolated from PBMCs. This sequence joins TRBV9 and TRBJ2-7; D is undetermined. The receptor was isolated from a human donor in good health. DNA of the CDR3: TGTGCCAGCAGCGCTTATGGTAGCAGAGAAAACGAGCAGTACTTC. The encoded protein is CASSAYGSRENEQYF.